The 5 T cell receptor beta chains in this list originate from one sample, sequenced in a study of cytomegalovirus exposure and HLA in healthy donors. The PCR was carried out with 60 Vbeta primers and 13 Jbeta primers. Sequencing used immunoSEQ multiplex PCR; TCRdb keeps in-frame clones, though not all of them. The data contain 150,000 to 200,000 clones, around 75% of them singletons. Sequenced input: PBMCs. The receptors originated from a male donor in good health and CMV-seronegative.

The chain employs TRBV5-4 and TRBJ2-7; a possible D gene is TRBD2 (5 bases). This CDR3 is built from 12 residues. With 3 bases removed from V and 5 bases from J, the gap between germline ends came to 9 bases. Germline assignment: CDR1 SGHNT and CDR2 YYREEE (reference sequence). CDR3 protein: CASSSPRDEQYF. The DNA for the CDR3 is TGTGCCAGCAGCTCCCCGAGGGACGAGCAGTACTTC.

The V call is TRBV28, the J call TRBJ1-3; maybe TRBD1 (5 bases). Trimming stripped 6 bases from V and 9 bases from J, with 15 bases between. CDR1 is MDHEN and CDR2 is SYDVKM in the germline V gene. This CDR3 is built from 13 residues. The DNA for the CDR3 is TGTGCCAGCAGGGGGCTCTGGAAGGGCACCATATATTTT. Translated, it gives CASRGLWKGTIYF.

In its sample, this clone was seen a few times. The chain links TRBV5-1 to TRBJ2-1; 10 bases align to TRBD2. J gave up 7 bases and V 7 bases, and 11 bases lay outside the gene matches. The CDR3 sequence is 15 residues long. CDR1 and CDR2 (germline): SGHRS, YFSETQ. CDR3 residues: CASHVERGGLNEQFF. CDR3 sequence (DNA): TGCGCCAGCCATGTCGAGCGGGGGGGCCTGAATGAGCAGTTCTTC.

This clone was detected a few times. The J gene is TRBJ2-1, the V gene TRBV7-3, with D possibly being TRBD2 (6 bases). The CDR3 extends over 16 amino acids. Germline CDR1 and CDR2: SGHTA and FQGTGA. The V gene lost 5 bases and the J gene lost 0 bases, with 14 bases spanning the gap. The CDR3 sequence is CASSPIAASSYNEQFF. The CDR3 DNA sequence: TGTGCCAGCAGCCCCATAGCGGCCAGCTCCTACAATGAGCAGTTCTTC. The full variable domain, rest sourced from reference TRBV7-3 and TRBJ2-1, is GAGVSQTPSNKVTEKGKYVELRCDPISGHTALYWYRQSLGQGPEFLIYFQGTGAADDSGLPNDRFFAVRPEGSVSTLKIQRTERGDSAVYLCASSPIAASSYNEQFFGPGTRLTVL.

The chain combines TRBV28 with TRBJ1-2, with 10 bases that match TRBD1. This CDR3 is 15 amino acids long. J was trimmed by 2 bases and V by 4 bases; bases with no gene match: 4. The germline V gene has CDR1 MDHEN and CDR2 SYDVKM. The CDR3 is CASSYRTGGNYGYTF. Written as DNA, the CDR3 is TGTGCCAGCAGTTACAGGACAGGGGGGAACTATGGCTACACCTTC.